Listed here are 14 T cell receptor beta chains from one sample, sequenced in a study of regulatory T cells in long-lasting Graves disease. Time point of the sample: newly diagnosed GD, antithyroid drugs for less than 3 months. There was RNA extracted from PBMCs, and the TCR library was made from it. Arm-PCR with iRepertoire HTBI primers amplified the CDR3 regions for these TCR beta libraries. MiXCR, applied by TCRdb to the multiplex PCR reads, yields one record per CDR3 protein. Of more than 400,000 distinct CDR3 sequences detected, approximately 16% appear once; the ten largest clones hold about 10%. These data are also associated with another study on T cells in Graves' hyperthyroidism and ophthalmopathy.

The specimen comprised peripheral blood mononuclear cells (PBMCs), sampled at new diagnosis, from a patient treated with antithyroid drugs. The receptors derive from a young woman with Graves disease.

This clonotype was observed a few times. The rearrangement links TRBV29-1 to TRBJ1-2; unclear D gene. This CDR3 is 13 amino acids long. V was shortened by 8 bases and J by 3 bases, with 16 bases between the two germline ends. Germline CDR1 reads SQVTM; CDR2 reads ANQGSEA. Written as DNA, the CDR3 is TGCAGCTTTTTGTCTGGTCTCGACTATGGCTACACCTTC. This sequence encodes CSFLSGLDYGYTF.

This clonotype was seen repeatedly, ten times or more. The chain recombines TRBV12-3 or TRBV12-4 with TRBJ2-7, with TRBD1 as a possible D gene (6 bases). There are 15 residues in the CDR3. V was pared by 1 base and J by 3 bases, with 13 bases between. This chain's CDR3 is CASSLGGGRVYEQYF. DNA of the CDR3: TGTGCCAGCAGTTTAGGAGGGGGAAGGGTCTACGAGCAGTACTTC.

This clonotype has ten or more counts. This chain uses TRBV3-1 with TRBJ2-5; 8 bases map to TRBD2. In germline, CDR1 is LGHDT, CDR2 YNNKEL (reference sequence). CDR3 length equals 14 residues. The trim removed 6 bases at V and 4 bases at J, leaving 7 bases unmatched. The CDR3 DNA is TGTGCCAGCAGGGCGGGAGGTTCCAGAGAGACCCAGTACTTC. It specifies CASRAGGSRETQYF.

With respect to this clonotype: This CDR3 fails to terminate in the conserved phenylalanine or tryptophan, so it likely reflects a read error. The chain has TRBV7-9 and TRBJ1-2; D is uncertain. The germline gives CDR1 SEHNR, CDR2 FQNEAQ (reference sequence). This CDR3 spans 15 amino acids. The V and J ends lost 5 bases and 6 bases respectively, with 19 bases between them. The CDR3 spells CASSATRSDSDGYTL. The CDR3, as DNA: TGTGCCAGCAGCGCTACAAGGTCGGATAGTGATGGCTACACCCTC.

The table lists this clonotype with many counts. The genes are TRBV6-1 and TRBJ1-1; 8 nucleotides agree with TRBD1. Germline V gene sequence: CDR1 MNHNS, CDR2 SASEGT. V dropped 4 bases and J dropped 8; count of bases not matched to a gene: 6. The CDR3 spans 13 residues. Here the CDR3 reads CASSVSRGLEAFF. In nucleotides, the CDR3 is TGTGCCAGCAGTGTCTCCAGGGGGCTGGAAGCTTTCTTT.

This clonotype was seen ten or more times. This CDR3 is CASSLYPSPGETQYF. The DNA of the CDR3 is TGTGCCAGCAGTTTATACCCCTCCCCGGGGGAGACCCAGTACTTC. The chain uses TRBV27 and TRBJ2-5; a possible D gene is TRBD2 (5 bases). V was clipped by 1 base and J by 5 bases, with 14 bases between them. The CDR3 runs 15 residues. The germline gives CDR1 MNHEY, CDR2 SMNVEV (reference sequence).

This clonotype appeared many times. The J gene is TRBJ1-1, the V gene TRBV10-3; no clear D gene. Germline CDR1 reads ENHRY; CDR2 reads SYGVKD. The CDR3 length is 15 residues. V lost 1 base, J lost 1 base, and 10 bases lay in between. CDR3 protein: CAISEYGTENTEAFF. As DNA, the CDR3 is TGTGCCATCAGTGAGTATGGTACAGAGAACACTGAAGCTTTCTTT.

The table lists this clonotype with many counts. The rearrangement links TRBV12-3 or TRBV12-4 to TRBJ2-7, with 11 bases lining up with TRBD1. V lost 6 bases and J lost 3; bases outside the gene matches: 7. The CDR3 is 15 residues long. The CDR3 DNA is TGTGCCAGCAGCTTCGGGACAGGGGGTCTCTACGAGCAGTACTTC. It is translated as CASSFGTGGLYEQYF.

The table lists this clonotype with a few counts. This chain connects TRBV6-1 to TRBJ2-2; maybe TRBD2 (6 bases). Germline V lookup: CDR1 MNHNS, CDR2 SASEGT. This CDR3 comprises 15 residues. Trimming took 6 bases from V and 7 from J, leaving 18 bases between them. The CDR3 spells CASSPGTPPYGELFF. The CDR3 DNA sequence: TGTGCCAGCAGCCCCGGGACTCCACCCTACGGGGAGCTGTTTTTT.

In this sample, this clonotype turned up many times. The chain has TRBV7-8 and TRBJ2-7, with D perhaps matching TRBD1 or TRBD2 (5 bases each). V lost 5 bases and J lost 0, with 17 bases in between. Germline V gives CDR1 SGHVS, CDR2 FQNEAQ. The CDR3 is made up of 16 amino acids. The CDR3 DNA follows: TGTGCCAGCAGCCCAGGGCGGGTGGGCGGCTCCTACGAGCAGTACTTC. The encoded protein is CASSPGRVGGSYEQYF. The complete variable domain, with remaining parts taken from reference TRBV7-8 and TRBJ2-7, reads GAGVSQSPRYKVAKRGQDVALRCDPISGHVSLFWYQQALGQGPEFLTYFQNEAQLDKSGLPSDRFFAERPEGSVSTLKIQRTQQEDSAVYLCASSPGRVGGSYEQYFGPGTRLTVT.

The chain carries TRBV11-2 and TRBJ2-2; TRBD1 matches at 11 bases. The CDR3 consists of 13 residues. Germline V lookup: CDR1 SGHAT, CDR2 FQNNGV. Germline trimming cut 5 bases from V and 9 bases from J; bases unmatched to any gene: 2. In DNA form, the CDR3 reads TGTGCCAGCAGCACGGACAGGGGGCGGGAGCTGTTTTTT. This translates into CASSTDRGRELFF. The full variable domain, completed using reference TRBV11-2 and TRBJ2-2, is EAGVAQSPRYKIIEKRQSVAFWCNPISGHATLYWYQQILGQGPKLLIQFQNNGVVDDSQLPKDRFSAERLKGVDSTLKIQPAKLEDSAVYLCASSTDRGRELFFGEGSRLTVL.

This clonotype was observed a few times. The rearrangement uses TRBV27 and TRBJ1-6; D not certain. Germline values: CDR1 MNHEY, CDR2 SMNVEV (reference sequence). Trimming left V 3 bases short and J 13 bases short, with 13 bases between. The CDR3 is 13 residues long. CDR3 in DNA: TGTGCCAGCAGTTTCACCCCGGGTAACCCCCTCCACTTT. It encodes CASSFTPGNPLHF.

This clonotype was seen a handful of times. This chain joins TRBV19 and TRBJ2-3, with TRBD2 identical over 12 bases. CDR1 is LNHDA and CDR2 is SQIVND in the germline V gene (reference sequence). The V gene end was trimmed by 5 bases and the J gene end by 4 bases; junction bases not matched to a gene: 10. The CDR3 contains 17 residues. The CDR3 DNA reads as TGTGCCAGTAGTTCGCCTAGCGGGAGGGCCAGGGCAGATACGCAGTATTTT. Translating gives CASSSPSGRARADTQYF.

This clonotype was seen a handful of times. A much larger clonotype is one base distant, so this may be a read error. J is TRBJ2-2 and V is TRBV2, with D uncertain. Germline CDR1 SNHLY, CDR2 FYNNEI. Trimming took 3 bases from V and 6 from J, leaving 2 bases between them. The CDR3 consists of 11 residues. CDR3 residues: CASSDSGELFF. As DNA, the CDR3 is TGTGCCAGCAGTGACTCCGGGGAGCTGTTTTTT.